This T cell receptor (beta chain) stems from a study of CD8 T cells in Susac syndrome. Between the trimmed V and J ends, which lost 5 bases and 5 bases, there was a span of 12 bases. CDR3 size: 12 residues. Germline V gene data show CDR1 as DFQATT and CDR2 as SNEGSKA (reference sequence). The CD8+ and CD4+ T cells were negatively isolated, with the TEMRA cells enriched by FACS. Reverse transcription of 0.5 to 1 ug RNA was performed with random hexamers. Amplification of TCR beta CDR3 spanned 54 Vbeta and 13 Jbeta via immunoSEQ multiplex PCR. From the immunoSEQ multiplex PCR reads, TCRdb called clonotypes with MiXCR, one entry per CDR3 protein. The repertoire holds about 82,000 distinct CDR3 sequences, with 95% to 96% as singletons.

The receptor's source is a human donor with Susac syndrome. Sequenced material: CD8+ T cells from PBMCs. The rearrangement joins TRBV20-1 to TRBJ1-1; D is undetermined. CDR3 residues: CSAFQEGTEAFF. The DNA of the CDR3 is TGCAGTGCTTTCCAAGAAGGGACTGAAGCTTTCTTT.